Listed below are T cell receptor beta chains from one sample, sequenced in a study of blood T cells in healthy people across ages. TCRdb re-called the 5' RACE reads through MiXCR, storing one row per CDR3 protein. There are about 640,000 distinct CDR3 sequences in the sample; 58% occur only once, and 35% to 40% lies in the top ten. The specimen was blood. The source is a man aged 55 to 70 in good health. The CDR3 runs from the conserved cysteine through the conserved F or W. The order of the fields is D gene, clone size, J gene, V gene, CDR3 protein, CDR3 DNA. The D gene is left open where the match is weak. The listing skips clone size in some rows; elsewhere it reads once, few, many or a size class.

d_call: TRBD2
clone_size: NA
j_call: TRBJ2-1
v_call: TRBV6-2/TRBV6-3
cdr3_aa: CASSYGGLGLTEQFF
cdr3_nt: TGTGCCAGCAGTTACGGGGGACTAGGCCTGACTGAGCAGTTCTTC

d_call: NA
clone_size: NA
j_call: TRBJ2-3
v_call: TRBV27
cdr3_aa: CASHSWGLTDTQYF
cdr3_nt: TGTGCCTCCCACAGCTGGGGGCTAACAGATACGCAGTATTTT

d_call: TRBD2
clone_size: many
j_call: TRBJ2-7
v_call: TRBV10-3
cdr3_aa: CASSGLAYEQYF
cdr3_nt: TGTGCCAGCTCGGGACTAGCGTACGAGCAGTACTTC

d_call: TRBD1
clone_size: NA
j_call: TRBJ1-2
v_call: TRBV7-2
cdr3_aa: CASSLVRPTGGNYGYTF
cdr3_nt: TGTGCCAGCAGCTTAGTTCGTCCCACAGGGGGCAACTATGGCTACACCTTC

d_call: TRBD2
clone_size: NA
j_call: TRBJ2-1
v_call: TRBV28
cdr3_aa: CASSPPPSGGARTFF
cdr3_nt: TGTGCCAGCAGTCCCCCCCCTAGCGGGGGGGCTCGAACGTTCTTC

d_call: NA
clone_size: NA
j_call: TRBJ2-1
v_call: TRBV7-2
cdr3_aa: CASSPPPGGVGEQFF
cdr3_nt: TGTGCCAGCAGCCCCCCCCCGGGCGGGGTGGGTGAGCAGTTCTTC

d_call: NA
clone_size: NA
j_call: TRBJ2-1
v_call: TRBV24-1
cdr3_aa: CATSDQGGQRAYNEQFF
cdr3_nt: TGTGCCACCAGTGATCAGGGGGGACAGAGGGCCTACAATGAGCAGTTCTTC

d_call: TRBD1
clone_size: NA
j_call: TRBJ2-1
v_call: TRBV29-1
cdr3_aa: CSGTGQGMREQFF
cdr3_nt: TGCAGCGGCACAGGACAGGGAATGCGTGAGCAGTTCTTC

d_call: NA
clone_size: NA
j_call: TRBJ2-1
v_call: TRBV9
cdr3_aa: CASNPTGQPYNEQFF
cdr3_nt: TGTGCCAGCAACCCAACGGGACAACCCTACAATGAGCAGTTCTTC

d_call: TRBD2
clone_size: NA
j_call: TRBJ2-5
v_call: TRBV7-2
cdr3_aa: CASSLVSGGMETQYF
cdr3_nt: TGTGCCAGCAGCTTAGTTAGCGGGGGGATGGAGACCCAGTACTTC

d_call: NA
clone_size: NA
j_call: TRBJ2-5
v_call: TRBV7-9
cdr3_aa: CASLRDAQETQYF
cdr3_nt: TGTGCCAGTCTCCGGGACGCCCAAGAGACCCAGTACTTC

d_call: NA
clone_size: NA
j_call: TRBJ2-1
v_call: TRBV3-1
cdr3_aa: CASSQASGFNEQFF
cdr3_nt: TGTGCCAGCAGCCAGGCCTCTGGGTTCAATGAGCAGTTCTTC

d_call: NA
clone_size: NA
j_call: TRBJ1-2
v_call: TRBV6-5
cdr3_aa: CASSPGDAYGYTF
cdr3_nt: TGTGCCAGCAGCCCAGGGGACGCCTATGGCTACACCTTC

d_call: NA
clone_size: NA
j_call: TRBJ1-2
v_call: TRBV21-1
cdr3_aa: CASSIEPPYTF
cdr3_nt: TGTGCCAGCAGCATCGAGCCCCCCTACACCTTC

d_call: NA
clone_size: NA
j_call: TRBJ2-5
v_call: TRBV14
cdr3_aa: CASSQDWGPQETQYF
cdr3_nt: TGTGCCAGCAGCCAAGATTGGGGGCCGCAAGAGACCCAGTACTTC

d_call: NA
clone_size: few
j_call: TRBJ2-3
v_call: TRBV9
cdr3_aa: CASSVGLGAQYF
cdr3_nt: TGTGCCAGCAGCGTAGGATTGGGTGCGCAGTATTTT

d_call: NA
clone_size: NA
j_call: TRBJ2-7
v_call: TRBV6-2/TRBV6-3
cdr3_aa: CASSSHPEGAQYF
cdr3_nt: TGTGCCAGCAGTTCCCATCCGGAGGGCGCGCAGTACTTC

d_call: NA
clone_size: few
j_call: TRBJ2-2
v_call: TRBV29-1
cdr3_aa: CSVPTNTGELFF
cdr3_nt: TGCAGCGTTCCTACGAACACCGGGGAGCTGTTTTTT

d_call: NA
clone_size: NA
j_call: TRBJ2-5
v_call: TRBV3-1
cdr3_aa: CASSPQLLSETQYF
cdr3_nt: TGTGCCAGCAGCCCTCAGTTGCTATCAGAGACCCAGTACTTC

d_call: TRBD1
clone_size: NA
j_call: TRBJ1-1
v_call: TRBV12-3/TRBV12-4
cdr3_aa: CASSHDRGRRLNTEAFF
cdr3_nt: TGTGCCAGCAGTCATGACAGGGGGCGAAGATTGAACACTGAAGCTTTCTTT